This T cell receptor (beta chain) was captured in a study of OX40 agonist ivuxolimab in advanced cancers. V lost 5 bases and J lost 1, with 8 bases in between. The CDR3 has 14 residues. Germline loops: CDR1 LNHDA, CDR2 SQIVND (reference sequence). The table came from immunoSEQ multiplex PCR; TCRdb's copy has only in-frame clones and leaves some out. Here the sample spans some 100,000 clones, around 84% being singletons. Autoimmune disease history or systemic immunosuppression excluded patients. The sequence was collected from an adult with an advanced solid tumor such as melanoma, head and neck, liver or kidney cancer. The input for sequencing was CD4+ or CD8+ T cells sorted from blood, taken in a trial of the OX40 agonist ivuxolimab. V usage is TRBV19 and J usage is TRBJ2-2; no clear D gene. The CDR3 here is CASSPQVNTGELFF. In DNA, the CDR3 is TGTGCCAGTAGTCCCCAGGTGAACACCGGGGAGCTGTTTTTT.